The 20 T cell receptor beta chains presented below share a single source sample, sequenced in a study of shared clonotypes between healthy human individuals. The data were produced by immunoSEQ multiplex PCR, yet TCRdb's version contains in-frame clones alone and is incomplete. The table records about 2.4 million clones, roughly 93% of them present only once. The sample comprised naive CD4+ T cells from PBMCs. Subset of the sample: CD45RA+ positively selected. These receptors originate from a man aged 18 to 30 in good health. Some clones in this sample may be carry-over from other donors' samples.

The J gene is TRBJ1-5, the V gene TRBV5-6; no clear D gene. The CDR3 is made up of 15 amino acids. The germline V gene encodes CDR1 SGHDT and CDR2 YYEEEE. V shed 1 base and J shed 0 bases, with 8 bases lying between them. The CDR3 DNA sequence: TGTGCCAGCAGCTTGCTGGGGTTTAGCAATCAGCCCCAGCATTTT. Residues: CASSLLGFSNQPQHF.

The V call is TRBV5-1, the J call TRBJ2-7, with D possibly being TRBD2 (7 bases). CDR1 is SGHRS, CDR2 YFSETQ, per germline. The CDR3 runs to 15 residues. V was shortened by 7 bases and J by 4 bases, with 21 bases between the two germline ends. The CDR3 bases are TGCGCCAGCCAAAAGGAGGGGGGGTACCCATACGAGCAGTACTTC. Translation: CASQKEGGYPYEQYF.

This clone was recorded only once. The rearrangement joins TRBV18 to TRBJ2-3; 7 nucleotides match TRBD2. Germline assignment: CDR1 KGHSH and CDR2 LQKENI. V shed 6 bases, J shed 2 bases, and the junction held 8 bases outside the gene matches. The length of the CDR3 is 15 residues. CDR3: CASSPGGRDTDTQYF. The CDR3 coding sequence is TGTGCCAGCTCCCCGGGCGGGAGAGACACAGATACGCAGTATTTT.

This clone was observed once. The J gene is TRBJ2-1, the V gene TRBV28, with 11 nucleotides matching TRBD2. Looked up from germline, CDR1 is MDHEN and CDR2 is SYDVKM. This CDR3 is built from 18 residues. The V and J ends lost 5 bases and 3 bases, in that order; junction bases with no gene match: 12. CDR3 residues: CASSPRLRGLADYNEQFF. As DNA, the CDR3 is TGTGCCAGCAGTCCCCGTCTCCGGGGACTAGCGGACTACAATGAGCAGTTCTTC.

CDR3 sequence reads: CASSIRTRVPSEQYF. The CDR3 region has the DNA TGTGCCAGTAGTATACGGACTAGGGTCCCCTCCGAGCAGTACTTC. The chain carries TRBV19 and TRBJ2-7; TRBD2 matches at 7 bases. Germline CDR1 reads LNHDA; CDR2 reads SQIVND (reference sequence). V dropped 2 bases and J dropped 6; count of bases not matched to a gene: 10. The CDR3 is made up of 15 amino acids.

This clone has just a few counts. The chain recombines TRBV4-3 with TRBJ1-2; D unclear. V was cut by 0 bases and J by 6 bases, with 5 bases left in between. Germline V CDR1 and CDR2: LGHNA, YSLEER. The CDR3 is 12 amino acids. CDR3 loop: CASSQDQNGYTF. Written as DNA, the CDR3 is TGCGCCAGCAGCCAAGACCAAAATGGCTACACCTTC.

V usage is TRBV14 and J usage is TRBJ2-2, with 14 bases identical to TRBD2. In germline, CDR1 is SGHDN, CDR2 FVKESK. V was pared by 7 bases and J by 0 bases, with 1 base of the junction left unmatched. The CDR3 extends over 16 amino acids. CDR3 protein: CASTGLAGANTGELFF. The CDR3 coding sequence is TGTGCCAGCACGGGACTAGCGGGAGCGAACACCGGGGAGCTGTTTTTT.

The chain recombines TRBV11-2 with TRBJ2-2; D is undetermined. V shed 5 bases and J shed 6 bases, with 16 bases lying between them. The CDR3 loop spans 15 amino acids. CDR1 and CDR2 from the germline V gene are SGHAT and FQNNGV. CDR3 in amino acids: CASSAWTALPGELFF. CDR3 in DNA: TGTGCCAGCAGCGCATGGACGGCCCTCCCCGGGGAGCTGTTTTTT.

The chain combines TRBV11-1 with TRBJ1-1; no definite D call. Germline assignment: CDR1 SGHAT and CDR2 FQDESV (reference sequence). The CDR3 sequence is 13 residues long. V was shortened by 4 bases and J by 3 bases, with 9 bases between the two germline ends. As DNA, the CDR3 is TGTGCCAGCAGCTCACCTGGGGACACTGAAGCTTTCTTT. This codes for CASSSPGDTEAFF.

This chain connects TRBV6-5 to TRBJ1-1; D unclear. Looked up from germline, CDR1 is MNHEY and CDR2 is SVGAGI. V dropped 7 bases and J dropped 5 bases, with 11 bases sitting between them. This CDR3 is 12 amino acids long. For the CDR3, the DNA is TGTGCCAGCAACAAGGGTAGGACTGAAGCTTTCTTT. Amino acid sequence: CASNKGRTEAFF.

J is TRBJ2-5 and V is TRBV28, with TRBD2 identical over 7 bases. The CDR3 is 19 residues long. Germline V lookup: CDR1 MDHEN, CDR2 SYDVKM. The V and J ends lost 5 bases and 5 bases, in that order; junction bases with no gene match: 23. The CDR3 protein is CASSTSRAASGGLVETQYF. The CDR3 DNA is TGTGCCAGCAGTACCTCCCGGGCCGCTAGCGGAGGTCTGGTGGAGACCCAGTACTTC.

The chain has TRBV5-1 and TRBJ2-1, with TRBD2 matching 9 bases. V lost 0 bases and J lost 6; bases outside the gene matches: 7. Germline-derived CDR1 and CDR2 are SGHRS and YFSETQ. The CDR3 loop spans 16 amino acids. The CDR3 DNA follows: TGCGCCAGCAGCTTGGCGAGCGGGAGGACGACCAATGAGCAGTTCTTC. Protein product: CASSLASGRTTNEQFF.

A single count supports this clone. The rearrangement uses TRBV19 and TRBJ2-2; D is ambiguous. V dropped 3 bases and J dropped 6 bases, with 11 bases sitting between them. Germline V gene lookup returns CDR1 LNHDA and CDR2 SQIVND (reference sequence). This CDR3 spans 14 amino acids. CDR3 in DNA: TGTGCCAGTAGTATGGGGATTGGGGCCGGGGAGCTGTTTTTT. Its protein product is CASSMGIGAGELFF. The whole variable domain, remainder taken from reference TRBV19 and TRBJ2-2, is DGGITQSPKYLFRKEGQNVTLSCEQNLNHDAMYWYRQDPGQGLRLIYYSQIVNDFQKGDIAEGYSVSREKKESFPLTVTSAQKNPTAFYLCASSMGIGAGELFFGEGSRLTVL.

The chain is built from TRBV7-8 and TRBJ2-7, with TRBD2 matching over 8 bases. With V trimmed by 2 bases and J by 1 base, 4 bases remained unmatched. CDR3 length: 15 residues. Germline V lookup: CDR1 SGHVS, CDR2 FQNEAQ. CDR3: CASSLSSGGSYEQYF. CDR3 sequence (DNA): TGTGCCAGCAGCTTATCCAGCGGGGGATCCTACGAGCAGTACTTC. The variable domain in full, with the rest retrieved from reference TRBV7-8 and TRBJ2-7, is GAGVSQSPRYKVAKRGQDVALRCDPISGHVSLFWYQQALGQGPEFLTYFQNEAQLDKSGLPSDRFFAERPEGSVSTLKIQRTQQEDSAVYLCASSLSSGGSYEQYFGPGTRLTVT.

V usage is TRBV7-2 and J usage is TRBJ1-1, with a tentative D call TRBD1 (5 bases). CDR3 length: 14 residues. V was cut by 1 base and J by 4 bases, with 10 bases left in between. Germline CDR1 reads SGHTA; CDR2 reads FQGNSA. The CDR3: CASSLGGGVTEAFF. The CDR3 nucleotides read TGTGCCAGCAGCTTAGGTGGAGGGGTCACTGAAGCTTTCTTT.

The rearrangement uses TRBV28 and TRBJ2-7; 12 bases are shared with TRBD2. Germline lookup yields CDR1 MDHEN and CDR2 SYDVKM. The junction had 12 bases not matched to a gene; V was cut back by 6 bases and J by 0 bases. The CDR3 spans 18 residues. For the CDR3, the DNA is TGTGCCAGCAGGCGTTCCGGACTAGCGGGAAGAATCTCCTACGAGCAGTACTTC. This translates into CASRRSGLAGRISYEQYF.

V and J are TRBV19 and TRBJ1-2; 8 nucleotides align to TRBD1. The germline V gene encodes CDR1 LNHDA and CDR2 SQIVND (reference sequence). V was clipped by 5 bases and J by 4 bases; unmatched bases: 9. The CDR3 extends over 15 amino acids. Written as DNA, the CDR3 is TGTGCCAGTAGTTCCCGGGACAGGACTTTCTATGGCTACACCTTC. Its protein is CASSSRDRTFYGYTF.

This clone was detected only a few times. The rearrangement joins TRBV28 to TRBJ2-1; no clear D gene. Germline-derived CDR1 and CDR2 are MDHEN and SYDVKM. The V and J ends lost 4 bases and 7 bases respectively, with 8 bases between them. CDR3 length: 12 amino acids. CDR3 residues: CASSSYRNEQFF. The CDR3 coding sequence is TGTGCCAGCAGTTCATATAGGAATGAGCAGTTCTTC.

The rearrangement links TRBV29-1 to TRBJ1-1; the match to TRBD1 covers 7 bases. There are 13 residues in the CDR3. The germline gives CDR1 SQVTM, CDR2 ANQGSEA. The V and J ends lost 4 bases and 1 base, in that order; junction bases with no gene match: 3. The CDR3 is CSVGRGTNTEAFF. CDR3 nucleotides: TGCAGCGTTGGCAGGGGGACGAACACTGAAGCTTTCTTT.

The rearrangement uses TRBV5-1 and TRBJ1-2; no firm D call. The CDR3 loop spans 12 amino acids. The germline CDR1 and CDR2 sequences are SGHRS and YFSETQ. V lost 1 base and J lost 6, with 7 bases in between. DNA for the CDR3: TGCGCCAGCAGCTTGACAGCTAATGGCTACACCTTC. Protein sequence: CASSLTANGYTF. The entire variable domain, with the rest obtained from reference TRBV5-1 and TRBJ1-2, is as follows: KAGVTQTPRYLIKTRGQQVTLSCSPISGHRSVSWYQQTPGQGLQFLFEYFSETQRNKGNFPGRFSGRQFSNSRSEMNVSTLELGDSALYLCASSLTANGYTFGSGTRLTVV.